Shown below are 19 T cell receptor beta chains from a single sample sequenced in a study of T-cell reconstitution after alpha-beta-depleted transplantation in children. The authors prepared the TCRbeta library with unique molecular identifiers. TCRdb passed the PCR reads through MiXCR, listing each CDR3 protein once. The sample gives about 470,000 distinct CDR3 sequences, 43% of which show up once; approximately 30% is in the top ten. The sample in question was PBMCs, obtained before TCRalphabeta/CD19-depleted stem cell transplant. The receptor source for this set is a girl aged 2 to 10 with aplastic anemia, due to receive a stem cell transplant.

DNA for the CDR3: TGCAGTGCTAGAGGAAAAATACAGGGCTACGAGCAGTACTTC. It translates to CSARGKIQGYEQYF. This chain links TRBV20-1 with TRBJ2-7; D might be TRBD1 (6 bases). The CDR3 totals 14 residues. Germline loops: CDR1 DFQATT, CDR2 SNEGSKA (reference sequence). V shed 1 base and J shed 3 bases, with 13 bases lying between them.

Many counts were recorded for this clonotype. V usage is TRBV7-2 and J usage is TRBJ2-3; no firm D call. Between the trimmed V and J ends, which lost 1 base and 1 base, there was a span of 12 bases. CDR3 length: 16 residues. The germline V gene has CDR1 SGHTA and CDR2 FQGNSA. This chain's CDR3 is CASSLGRYLGTDTQYF. The CDR3 nucleotides read TGTGCCAGCAGCTTAGGTCGATACCTGGGCACAGATACGCAGTATTTT. The whole variable domain, filled in from reference TRBV7-2 and TRBJ2-3, reads GAGVSQSPSNKVTEKGKDVELRCDPISGHTALYWYRQSLGQGLEFLIYFQGNSAPDKSGLPSDRFSAERTGGSVSTLTIQRTQQEDSAVYLCASSLGRYLGTDTQYFGPGTRLTVL.

In its sample, this clonotype was seen many times. This sequence joins TRBV5-1 and TRBJ2-7, with 13 bases aligning to TRBD2. The CDR3 totals 15 residues. Germline CDR1 is SGHRS and CDR2 is YFSETQ. V gave up 4 bases and J gave up 9 bases; unmatched junction bases: 10. Here the CDR3 reads CASSELAGGLGAQYF. The CDR3 DNA reads as TGCGCCAGCAGCGAACTAGCGGGAGGGCTCGGCGCGCAGTACTTC.

This chain uses TRBV29-1 with TRBJ2-3; the D call may be TRBD1 or TRBD2 (5 bases each). The CDR3 spans 18 residues. CDR1 and CDR2 (germline): SQVTM, ANQGSEA. Trimming left V 2 bases short and J 5 bases short, with 26 bases between. CDR3 DNA sequence: TGCAGCGTTGAATACTTGTCCGGCAGGGAGCGGAAATTAGATACGCAGTATTTT. This encodes CSVEYLSGRERKLDTQYF.

The genes are TRBV20-1 and TRBJ2-1; D not certain. This CDR3 contains 11 residues. Germline assignment: CDR1 DFQATT and CDR2 SNEGSKA (reference sequence). V gave up 5 bases and J gave up 3 bases, with 5 bases separating them. The CDR3 reads CSAPNYNEQFF. In DNA, the CDR3 is TGCAGTGCTCCCAACTACAATGAGCAGTTCTTC.

This clonotype appeared a few times. V gene TRBV3-1 combines with J gene TRBJ2-1; 8 nucleotides match TRBD2. Trimming cost V 3 bases and J 2 bases; bases outside gene matches: 3. Germline V CDR1 and CDR2: LGHDT, YNNKEL (reference sequence). The CDR3 runs to 15 residues. In nucleotides, the CDR3 is TGTGCCAGCAGCCATCTGCGGGAGGCCTACAATGAGCAGTTCTTC. Translating it yields CASSHLREAYNEQFF.

The chain has TRBV10-3 and TRBJ2-5; 9 nucleotides align to TRBD1. The V gene end was trimmed by 6 bases and the J gene end by 5 bases; junction bases not matched to a gene: 10. Per germline, CDR1 ENHRY and CDR2 SYGVKD. CDR3 size: 15 residues. As DNA, the CDR3 is TGTGCCATCAGCGCAACAGGGGGCCGAAGGGAGACCCAGTACTTC. Its protein is CAISATGGRRETQYF.

This clonotype was seen many times. V is TRBV12-3 or TRBV12-4 and J is TRBJ1-6; the match to TRBD1 covers 9 bases. Trimming cost V 6 bases and J 8 bases; bases outside gene matches: 2. The CDR3 totals 13 residues. DNA of the CDR3: TGTGCCAGCAGCCGGGACAGGGATTCACCCCTCCACTTT. Its protein product is CASSRDRDSPLHF.

The rearrangement joins TRBV5-1 to TRBJ1-1, with 8 positions matching TRBD1. Germline trimming cut 0 bases from V and 6 bases from J; bases unmatched to any gene: 7. Germline lookup yields CDR1 SGHRS and CDR2 YFSETQ. CDR3 length: 15 amino acids. The CDR3 nucleotides read TGCGCCAGCAGCTTGGTTGCAGGGGGCTCTTCTGAAGCTTTCTTT. This codes for CASSLVAGGSSEAFF.

V is TRBV28 and J is TRBJ2-7; D unresolved. V was trimmed by 5 bases and J by 1 base, leaving 12 bases between them. CDR1 is MDHEN and CDR2 is SYDVKM in the germline V gene. This CDR3 contains 14 residues. CDR3 sequence reads: CASSTRRPSYEQYF. Here the CDR3 DNA reads TGTGCCAGCAGTACCCGCCGGCCGTCCTACGAGCAGTACTTC.

This clonotype was seen only a few times. V and J are TRBV5-5 and TRBJ2-7, with D possibly called TRBD1 or TRBD2 (5 bases each). This CDR3 comprises 15 residues. In germline, CDR1 is SGHKS, CDR2 YYEKEE (reference sequence). V dropped 0 bases and J dropped 2 bases, with 12 bases sitting between them. CDR3 protein: CASSLEGSRAYEQYF. The CDR3 region has the DNA TGTGCCAGCAGCTTGGAGGGGAGTAGAGCCTACGAGCAGTACTTC. The full variable domain, rest sourced from reference TRBV5-5 and TRBJ2-7, is DAGVTQSPTHLIKTRGQQVTLRCSPISGHKSVSWYQQVLGQGPQFIFQYYEKEERGRGNFPDRFSARQFPNYSSELNVNALLLGDSALYLCASSLEGSRAYEQYFGPGTRLTVT.

This clonotype appeared a few times. The gene calls are TRBV6-1 and TRBJ2-2; 13 positions match TRBD2. CDR1 MNHNS and CDR2 SASEGT come from the germline V gene. The CDR3 totals 15 residues. The trim removed 10 bases at V and 6 bases at J, leaving 8 bases unmatched. The DNA for the CDR3 is TGTGCCATTCGGACTAGCGGGAGTATCGCCGGGGAGCTGTTTTTT. This codes for CAIRTSGSIAGELFF.

The chain is built from TRBV18 and TRBJ2-2; 10 nucleotides line up with TRBD2. The V gene's germline CDR1 is KGHSH and CDR2 LQKENI. The V segment lost 3 bases and the J segment 2 bases; nucleotides outside the gene matches: 3. The CDR3 covers 16 residues. In DNA, the CDR3 is TGTGCCAGCTCACCTTGGACTAGCGGAAACACCGGGGAGCTGTTTTTT. It codes for CASSPWTSGNTGELFF. The full variable domain, rest sourced from reference TRBV18 and TRBJ2-2, is NAGVMQNPRHLVRRRGQEARLRCSPMKGHSHVYWYRQLPEEGLKFMVYLQKENIIDESGMPKERFSAEFPKEGPSILRIQQVVRGDSAAYFCASSPWTSGNTGELFFGEGSRLTVL.

The J gene is TRBJ2-3, the V gene TRBV6-1, with 12 bases aligning to TRBD2. The CDR3 totals 17 residues. The junction had 9 bases not matched to a gene; V was cut back by 0 bases and J by 8 bases. Looked up from germline, CDR1 is MNHNS and CDR2 is SASEGT. This CDR3 is CASSEALTSGGPRTQYF. The CDR3 coding sequence is TGTGCCAGCAGTGAAGCGTTGACTAGCGGGGGCCCACGTACGCAGTATTTT.

This clonotype occurred once. This chain links TRBV10-3 with TRBJ2-5, with TRBD1 identical over 8 bases. The junction had 16 bases not matched to a gene; V was cut back by 6 bases and J by 10 bases. The CDR3 is 15 amino acids. Germline CDR1 reads ENHRY; CDR2 reads SYGVKD. The CDR3, as DNA: TGTGCCATCAGCCGAGCCTTGACAGGGGCGGACAGCCAGTACTTC. Encoded protein: CAISRALTGADSQYF.

The V call is TRBV28, the J call TRBJ2-3; 15 bases fit TRBD2. CDR3 length: 16 residues. V trimming: 5 bases; J trimming: 4 bases; junction bases outside the gene matches: 4. Germline CDR1 reads MDHEN; CDR2 reads SYDVKM. The CDR3 reads CASSPGTSGRPDTQYF. In nucleotides, the CDR3 is TGTGCCAGCAGTCCCGGGACTAGCGGGAGGCCAGATACGCAGTATTTT.

This clonotype appeared a single time. The chain has TRBV30 and TRBJ2-1; D gene uncertain. In germline, CDR1 is GTSNPN, CDR2 SVGIG (reference sequence). V dropped 3 bases and J dropped 4 bases, with 13 bases sitting between them. This CDR3 is built from 14 residues. This CDR3 reads CAWSLWGSYNEQFF. The CDR3 coding sequence is TGTGCCTGGAGCCTGTGGGGTTCGTACAATGAGCAGTTCTTC.

This clonotype was detected a few times. V usage is TRBV29-1 and J usage is TRBJ2-1; perhaps TRBD2 as D (5 bases). Germline V lookup: CDR1 SQVTM, CDR2 ANQGSEA. Trimming took off 7 bases at V and 6 bases at J, with 19 bases between the two ends. This CDR3 has 14 residues. The DNA of the CDR3 is TGCAGCGGAGGGCTTGTGTGGGCCCTCAATGAGCAGTTCTTC. Protein: CSGGLVWALNEQFF.

This clonotype has ten or more counts. This rearrangement joins TRBV29-1 to TRBJ2-5, with D tentatively TRBD1 or TRBD2 (5 bases each). The CDR3 spans 11 residues. V lost 7 bases and J lost 6, with 12 bases in between. Per the germline V gene, CDR1 is SQVTM and CDR2 is ANQGSEA. For the CDR3, the DNA is TGCAGCGCGGGGCAGGGCCAGACCCAGTACTTC. Translating gives CSAGQGQTQYF.